This T cell receptor beta chain is drawn from a study of control samples from healthy donors and cancer patients. The data were produced by immunoSEQ multiplex PCR, yet TCRdb's version contains in-frame clones alone and is incomplete. This table has 110,000 to 150,000 clones, about 95% appearing once. Germline-derived CDR1 and CDR2 are LNHDA and SQIVND (reference sequence). V was trimmed by 1 base and J by 6 bases, leaving 11 bases between them. This CDR3 has 14 residues. The sample taken for sequencing was PBMCs. This chain uses TRBV19 with TRBJ2-3; D possibly corresponds to TRBD2 (5 bases). The clonotype originates from a man in his 60s with colorectal cancer. The CDR3 DNA follows: TGTGCCAGTAGTATAGTTCACTCGGGGGATACGCAGTATTTT. Translated: CASSIVHSGDTQYF.